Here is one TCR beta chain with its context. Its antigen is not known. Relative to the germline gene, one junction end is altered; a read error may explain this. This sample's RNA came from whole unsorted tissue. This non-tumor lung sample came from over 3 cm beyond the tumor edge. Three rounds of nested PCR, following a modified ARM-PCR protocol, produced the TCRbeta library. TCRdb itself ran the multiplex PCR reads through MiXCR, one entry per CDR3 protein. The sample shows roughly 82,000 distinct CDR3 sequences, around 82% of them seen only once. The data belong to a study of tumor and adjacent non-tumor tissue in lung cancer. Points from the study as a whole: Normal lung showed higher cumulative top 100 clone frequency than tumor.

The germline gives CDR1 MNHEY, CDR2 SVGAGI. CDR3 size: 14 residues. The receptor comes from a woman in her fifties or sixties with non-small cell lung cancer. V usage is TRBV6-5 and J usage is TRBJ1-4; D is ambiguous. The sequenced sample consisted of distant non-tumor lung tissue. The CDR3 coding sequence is TGTACCAGCAGCGGGTCTACAACTAATGAAAAATTGTTTTTT. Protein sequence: CTSSGSTTNEKLFF.